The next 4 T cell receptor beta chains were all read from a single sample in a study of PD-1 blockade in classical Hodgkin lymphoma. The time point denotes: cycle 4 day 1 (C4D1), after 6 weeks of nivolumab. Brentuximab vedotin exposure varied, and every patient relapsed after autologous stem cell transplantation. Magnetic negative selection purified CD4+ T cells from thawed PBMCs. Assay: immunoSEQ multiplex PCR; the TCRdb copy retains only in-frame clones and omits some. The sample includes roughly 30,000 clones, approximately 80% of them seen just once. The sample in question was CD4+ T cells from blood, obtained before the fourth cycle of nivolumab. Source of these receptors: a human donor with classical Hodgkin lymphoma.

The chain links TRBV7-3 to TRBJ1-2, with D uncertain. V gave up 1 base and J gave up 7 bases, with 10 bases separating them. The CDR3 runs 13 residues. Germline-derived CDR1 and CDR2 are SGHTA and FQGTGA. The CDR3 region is CASSLNGKGGYTF. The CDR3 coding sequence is TGTGCCAGCAGCTTAAACGGGAAGGGTGGCTACACCTTC.

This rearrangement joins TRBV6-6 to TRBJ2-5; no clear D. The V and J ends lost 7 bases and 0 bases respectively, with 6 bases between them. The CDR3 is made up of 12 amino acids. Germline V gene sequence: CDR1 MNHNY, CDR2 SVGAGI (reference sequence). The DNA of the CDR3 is TGTGCCAGCAAAATTAACCAAGAGACCCAGTACTTC. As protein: CASKINQETQYF.

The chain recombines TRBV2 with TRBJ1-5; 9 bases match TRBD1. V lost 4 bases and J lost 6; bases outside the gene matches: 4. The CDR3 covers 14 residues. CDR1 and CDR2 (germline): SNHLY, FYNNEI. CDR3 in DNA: TGTGCCAGCAGTGGGACAGGGGAAATTCAGCCCCAGCATTTT. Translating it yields CASSGTGEIQPQHF.

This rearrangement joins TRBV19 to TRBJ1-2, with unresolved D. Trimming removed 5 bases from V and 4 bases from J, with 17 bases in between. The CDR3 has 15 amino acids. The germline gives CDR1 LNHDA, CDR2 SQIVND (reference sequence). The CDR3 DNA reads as TGTGCCAGTAGTCCTCGGGGAGGGCTGGGCTATGGCTACACCTTC. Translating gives CASSPRGGLGYGYTF.